A single sample gave rise to the 8 T cell receptor beta chains below, sequenced in a study of blood T cells in healthy people across ages. A second PCR of about 6 to 12 cycles used a sample-barcoded 5' primer and a J-beta primer mix. One entry per CDR3 protein, called by TCRdb with MiXCR from the 5' RACE reads. The sample records just over 1 million distinct CDR3 sequences, 40% to 55% being singletons. What was sequenced was blood. These TCRs come from a woman aged 55-70 years in good health.

The gene calls are TRBV25-1 and TRBJ2-6; the D call may be TRBD1 or TRBD2 (5 bases each). CDR1 and CDR2 from the germline V gene are MGHDK and SYGVNS. The V and J ends lost 8 bases and 2 bases respectively, with 13 bases between them. The CDR3 is 15 amino acids. CDR3 in amino acids: CASAGTITGANVLTF. CDR3 bases: TGTGCCAGCGCCGGGACCATAACTGGGGCCAACGTCCTGACTTTC.

The V call is TRBV29-1, the J call TRBJ1-2; D gene uncertain. V was shortened by 7 bases and J by 4 bases, with 19 bases between the two germline ends. CDR1 is SQVTM and CDR2 is ANQGSEA in the germline V gene. This CDR3 is 14 amino acids long. In DNA, the CDR3 is TGCAGCGCCCTAGCTTGGAGTGGAGCCTATGGCTACACCTTC. It codes for CSALAWSGAYGYTF.

This clonotype was counted only a few times. The J gene is TRBJ1-1, the V gene TRBV5-1, with TRBD1 identical over 7 bases. The CDR3 runs 14 residues. Germline assignment: CDR1 SGHRS and CDR2 YFSETQ. V gave up 0 bases and J gave up 9 bases; unmatched junction bases: 8. This CDR3 reads CASSLDGTADQAFF. CDR3 DNA: TGCGCCAGCAGCTTGGATGGGACAGCCGATCAAGCTTTCTTT. Using reference TRBV5-1 and TRBJ1-1 for the parts outside the CDR3, the full variable domain is KAGVTQTPRYLIKTRGQQVTLSCSPISGHRSVSWYQQTPGQGLQFLFEYFSETQRNKGNFPGRFSGRQFSNSRSEMNVSTLELGDSALYLCASSLDGTADQAFFGQGTRLTVV.

The genes are TRBV4-2 and TRBJ1-2, with 8 nucleotides matching TRBD1. J gave up 5 bases and V 1 base, and 3 bases lay outside the gene matches. Germline V gives CDR1 LGHNA, CDR2 YNFKEQ. The CDR3 has 14 amino acids. The CDR3 here is CASSQGTGRYGYTF. DNA of the CDR3: TGTGCCAGCAGCCAAGGGACAGGGAGGTATGGCTACACCTTC.

This clonotype has a handful of counts. The chain recombines TRBV7-6 with TRBJ2-5; perhaps D is TRBD1 or TRBD2 (6 bases each). V was shortened by 4 bases and J by 8 bases, with 23 bases between the two germline ends. Germline CDR1 and CDR2: SGHVS and FNYEAQ. The CDR3 totals 16 residues. The CDR3, as DNA: TGTGCCAGCAGCTCCACAGGGTGGGGGGTCCAGGAAACCCAGTACTTC. This translates into CASSSTGWGVQETQYF.

The V call is TRBV20-1, the J call TRBJ2-7, with 9 positions matching TRBD1. The germline V gene encodes CDR1 DFQATT and CDR2 SNEGSKA (reference sequence). This CDR3 is 12 amino acids long. This CDR3 reads CSPGTGRNEQYF. The CDR3 DNA reads as TGCAGCCCCGGGACAGGGCGCAATGAGCAGTACTTC.

In its sample, this clonotype was seen a few times. The J gene is TRBJ2-7, the V gene TRBV12-5; no clear D. This CDR3 has 13 amino acids. Germline values: CDR1 LGHNT, CDR2 FRNRAP. V lost 0 bases, J lost 6 bases, and 9 bases lay in between. CDR3 loop: CASGLVDWSEQYF. Here the CDR3 DNA reads TGTGCTAGTGGTTTGGTAGATTGGAGCGAGCAGTACTTC.

This clonotype has more than one count but fewer than ten. The V gene is TRBV5-6, the J gene TRBJ1-2; no firm D call. The CDR3 has 14 amino acids. Germline CDR1 SGHDT, CDR2 YYEEEE. V lost 3 bases and J lost 7, with 16 bases in between. The DNA of the CDR3 is TGTGCCAGCAGCTCTCTGAGAGGATCTGGTGGCTACACCTTC. This translates into CASSSLRGSGGYTF.